The entry below gives a single T cell receptor (beta chain) sequence along with its context. The CDR3 covers 15 residues. CDR1 is MNHEY, CDR2 SVGAGI, per germline. V dropped 8 bases and J dropped 1 base, with 16 bases sitting between them. The entry originates in a study of blood T cell repertoires in COVID-19. At the level of the study: T cells, B-cell-depleted T cells, or PBMCs provided the cDNA or gDNA that served as material.

The repertoire was sequenced with immunoSEQ multiplex PCR; TCRdb's copy has only in-frame clones and lacks some. The repertoire holds some 200,000 clones, with approximately 86% as singletons. Sequences were obtained from PBMCs or T cells enriched from blood (not recorded which). This TCR was recovered from a man aged 18 to 29 with acute COVID-19. The chain recombines TRBV6-5 with TRBJ2-3, with D tentatively TRBD2 (6 bases). CDR3 DNA: TGTGCCAGCTCCGGGGCGGGATCTGGCACAGATACGCAGTATTTT. It yields the protein CASSGAGSGTDTQYF.